This T cell receptor (beta chain) was documented in a study of T-cell reconstitution after alpha-beta-depleted transplantation in children (TCRdb year 2016). General notes on the study: Using TCR repertoire profiling, the study followed T-cell immune reconstitution in a quantitative way in children after TCRalphabeta/CD19-depleted allogeneic hematopoietic cell transplantation.

The method was PCR. The sample was run on an Illumina HiSeq 2500. To normalize quantification of the TCRbeta repertoire, the TCR libraries were built with molecular barcoding that relied on unique molecular identifiers. The public reads were run again by TCRdb, first through fastp at Q25 and then through MiXCR, and only productive beta chains were kept. Under each unique CDR3 protein, matching rows form one entry showing the most common genes and DNA. This sample gives about 540,000 distinct CDR3 sequences in total; 15% to 20% of them show up just once. The ten largest clones take up 3% to 3.5% of the sample. On this clonotype itself: Which antigen it targets is not known. Base qualities are not at hand, and no much larger clone is one base apart.

The CDR3 has 16 amino acids, counting the end cysteine and phenylalanine. The kept DNA is CDR3 alone, 48 bases in frame from the first base. Based on the germline V gene, the CDR1 and CDR2 sequences are LGHNA and YNFKEQ. The V end loses 2 bases and the J end loses 2 bases, and a stretch of 13 bases separates them. The material sequenced was PBMCs from the stem cell graft donor, taken from the stem cell graft. The clonotype comes from a human donor who donated a stem cell graft to a child with acute lymphoblastic leukemia. The chain joins TRBV4-2 to TRBJ2-1; TRBD1 is possibly the D segment (5 matching bases). For the CDR3, the sequence is CASSQKGVIAYNEQFF. The DNA sequence is given as TGTGCCAGCAGCCAAAAAGGGGTTATCGCCTACAATGAGCAGTTCTTC.